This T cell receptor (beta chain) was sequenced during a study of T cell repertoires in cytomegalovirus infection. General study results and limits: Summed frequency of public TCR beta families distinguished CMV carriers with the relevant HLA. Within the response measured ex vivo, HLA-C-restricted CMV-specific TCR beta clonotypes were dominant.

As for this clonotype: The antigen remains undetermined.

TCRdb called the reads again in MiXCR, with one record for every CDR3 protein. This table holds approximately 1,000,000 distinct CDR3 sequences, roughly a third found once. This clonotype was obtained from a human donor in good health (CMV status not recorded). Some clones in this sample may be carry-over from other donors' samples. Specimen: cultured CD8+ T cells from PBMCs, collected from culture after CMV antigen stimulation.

CDR3: CASSPRGSPDGYTF. CDR3 coding DNA: TGTGCCAGCAGCCCCCGGGGGAGCCCAGATGGCTACACCTTC. The genes are TRBV7-9 and TRBJ1-2; tentative D call: TRBD1 (5 bases). The V end was cut by 5 bases, the J end by 6 bases, with 16 bases between. Per the germline V gene, CDR1 is SEHNR and CDR2 is FQNEAQ (reference sequence). CDR3 length: 14 residues.